These 32 T cell receptor beta chains came from one sample sequenced in a study of beta chain features in type 1 diabetes. Isolated RNA was reverse transcribed in full, so expressed TCRB transcripts were sequenced. TCRdb's table, derived via immunoSEQ multiplex PCR, lists solely in-frame clones and lacks some. The sample yields 240,000 or so clones, about 63% seen once. Material for sequencing was naive CD4+ T cells from blood. The receptor set was obtained from a man aged 25 to 45 in good health.

This CDR3 reads CASSFAVTYEQYF. Here the CDR3 DNA reads TGTGCCAGCAGCTTCGCAGTTACCTACGAGCAGTACTTC. V usage is TRBV7-9 and J usage is TRBJ2-7, with unresolved D. Trimming cost V 3 bases and J 2 bases, with 8 bases left between them. CDR1 is SEHNR and CDR2 is FQNEAQ in the germline V gene (reference sequence). The CDR3 is made up of 13 amino acids.

The chain couples TRBV11-2 to TRBJ2-3; 8 bases match TRBD2. The CDR3 is 16 residues long. V lost 2 bases and J lost 3; bases outside the gene matches: 7. Germline CDR1 SGHAT, CDR2 FQNNGV. CDR3 amino acids: CASSLMSGRGTDTQYF. CDR3 in DNA: TGTGCCAGCAGCTTAATGAGCGGGAGAGGGACAGATACGCAGTATTTT.

The V and J genes are TRBV2 and TRBJ1-2, with a possible D match to TRBD1 (6 bases). V was cut by 4 bases and J by 8 bases, with 14 bases left in between. The CDR3 spans 13 residues. In germline, CDR1 is SNHLY, CDR2 FYNNEI. CDR3 loop: CASSGRGRGGYTF. The DNA for the CDR3 is TGTGCCAGCAGTGGCAGGGGTAGGGGCGGCTACACCTTC.

This chain joins TRBV29-1 and TRBJ2-7; TRBD1 agrees at 7 bases. The V segment lost 4 bases and the J segment 7 bases; nucleotides outside the gene matches: 10. The germline V gene has CDR1 SQVTM and CDR2 ANQGSEA. This CDR3 contains 13 residues. The CDR3 sequence: CSVGGGRTREQYF. For the CDR3, the DNA is TGCAGCGTTGGAGGGGGCAGGACGAGGGAGCAGTACTTC.

The gene calls are TRBV28 and TRBJ2-5; TRBD1 aligns across 7 bases. Germline V gene lookup returns CDR1 MDHEN and CDR2 SYDVKM. The V segment lost 6 bases and the J segment 7 bases; nucleotides outside the gene matches: 14. CDR3 length equals 15 residues. The CDR3 spells CASRLGQLVSGTQYF. The CDR3 coding sequence is TGTGCCAGCAGGTTGGGACAGTTAGTTAGTGGGACCCAGTACTTC. Together with reference TRBV28 and TRBJ2-5, the CDR3 gives the full variable domain: DVKVTQSSRYLVKRTGEKVFLECVQDMDHENMFWYRQDPGLGLRLIYFSYDVKMKEKGDIPEGYSVSREKKERFSLILESASTNQTSMYLCASRLGQLVSGTQYFGPGTRLLVL.

In the case of this clone: The identical CDR3 is also encoded by other nucleotide sequences in the sample. The CDR3 loop reads CASSREETQYF. The CDR3 nucleotides read TGTGCCAGCAGCAGAGAGGAGACCCAGTACTTC. The gene calls are TRBV2 and TRBJ2-5, with D unresolved. In germline, CDR1 is SNHLY, CDR2 FYNNEI. V lost 6 bases, J lost 5 bases, and 7 bases lay in between. The CDR3 is made up of 11 amino acids. The full variable domain, rest sourced from reference TRBV2 and TRBJ2-5, is EPEVTQTPSHQVTQMGQEVILRCVPISNHLYFYWYRQILGQKVEFLVSFYNNEISEKSEIFDDQFSVERPDGSNFTLKIRSTKLEDSAMYFCASSREETQYFGPGTRLLVL.

This clone has more than one count but fewer than ten. The chain is built from TRBV6-6 and TRBJ1-1; 9 positions match TRBD1. J gave up 5 bases and V 6 bases, and 13 bases lay outside the gene matches. The CDR3 has 16 amino acids. Germline values: CDR1 MNHNY, CDR2 SVGAGI (reference sequence). CDR3 sequence (DNA): TGTGCCAGCAGCCCCGGGACAGGGATGAGGGCGACTGAAGCTTTCTTT. Its translation is CASSPGTGMRATEAFF.

This clone was detected only a few times. The CDR3 DNA reads as TGCAGCGTTGAAAAGGGGACTCGTAACTATGGCTACACCTTC. It is translated as CSVEKGTRNYGYTF. The chain employs TRBV29-1 and TRBJ1-2; weak D call: TRBD1 (5 bases). The CDR3 is 14 residues long. Trimming took off 2 bases at V and 1 base at J, with 11 bases between the two ends. The V gene's germline CDR1 is SQVTM and CDR2 ANQGSEA.

This clone was seen more than once but under ten times. The same CDR3 also results from other DNA sequences found in this sample. This sequence joins TRBV30 and TRBJ2-7, with 7 nucleotides matching TRBD1. Germline CDR1 reads GTSNPN; CDR2 reads SVGIG (reference sequence). The J segment lost 3 bases and the V segment lost 3 bases, leaving 2 bases of the junction unmatched. CDR3 length: 12 amino acids. The CDR3 loop is CAWSRDSYEQYF. The DNA for the CDR3 is TGTGCCTGGAGCCGGGACAGCTACGAGCAGTACTTC.

The chain couples TRBV6-6 to TRBJ2-1; 7 positions match TRBD2. The V segment lost 2 bases and the J segment 8 bases; nucleotides outside the gene matches: 6. The CDR3 has 14 residues. The germline V gene has CDR1 MNHNY and CDR2 SVGAGI (reference sequence). CDR3 sequence reads: CASSYPAGDYEQFF. The CDR3 DNA follows: TGTGCCAGCAGTTACCCCGCGGGGGACTATGAGCAGTTCTTC.

J is TRBJ1-5 and V is TRBV9, with a possible D match to TRBD1 (6 bases). Per germline, CDR1 SGDLS and CDR2 YYNGEE. The CDR3 is 17 amino acids. V shed 7 bases and J shed 1 base, with 21 bases lying between them. The CDR3 region has the DNA TGTGCCAGCCCCGGGACACGCGGAGGGTGGAGCAATCAGCCCCAGCATTTT. Encoded protein: CASPGTRGGWSNQPQHF.

The CDR3 loop reads CASSLALDGYTF. The CDR3 DNA reads TGTGCCAGCAGCTTAGCACTGGATGGCTACACCTTC. The chain couples TRBV7-9 to TRBJ1-2, with D unclear. Germline CDR1 reads SEHNR; CDR2 reads FQNEAQ (reference sequence). V lost 0 bases to trimming and J lost 6 bases, with 5 bases between them. This CDR3 has 12 residues.

The chain couples TRBV30 to TRBJ2-7, with D possibly matching TRBD2 (6 bases). There are 13 residues in the CDR3. Germline CDR1 and CDR2: GTSNPN and SVGIG (reference sequence). V gave up 7 bases and J gave up 2 bases, with 15 bases separating them. This CDR3 reads CASGDGETYEQYF. DNA of the CDR3: TGTGCCTCGGGGGACGGGGAAACCTACGAGCAGTACTTC.

V gene TRBV9 combines with J gene TRBJ2-1; 7 bases are a match to TRBD2. V gave up 3 bases and J gave up 10 bases; unmatched junction bases: 4. The CDR3 loop spans 12 amino acids. Germline V gives CDR1 SGDLS, CDR2 YYNGEE. CDR3 residues: CASSGGGGEQFF. Here the CDR3 DNA reads TGTGCCAGCAGCGGGGGGGGAGGAGAGCAGTTCTTC. The whole variable domain, filled in from reference TRBV9 and TRBJ2-1, reads DSGVTQTPKHLITATGQRVTLRCSPRSGDLSVYWYQQSLDQGLQFLIQYYNGEERAKGNILERFSAQQFPDLHSELNLSSLELGDSALYFCASSGGGGEQFFGPGTRLTVL.

This clone was seen more than once but under ten times. This chain links TRBV30 with TRBJ2-1, with TRBD2 matching 9 bases. After removal of 0 bases from V and 9 bases from J, the junction contained 6 bases not matched to a gene. Germline values: CDR1 GTSNPN, CDR2 SVGIG (reference sequence). This CDR3 is 14 amino acids long. The CDR3 loop is CAWSVGTSSREQFF. The DNA of the CDR3 is TGTGCCTGGAGTGTAGGGACTAGCTCCCGTGAGCAGTTCTTC. The variable domain in full, completed from reference TRBV30 and TRBJ2-1, reads SQTIHQWPATLVQPVGSPLSLECTVEGTSNPNLYWYRQAAGRGLQLLFYSVGIGQISSEVPQNLSASRPQDRQFILSSKKLLLSDSGFYLCAWSVGTSSREQFFGPGTRLTVL.

The rearrangement links TRBV30 to TRBJ2-4, with D possibly being TRBD2 (6 bases). Germline CDR1 is GTSNPN and CDR2 is SVGIG (reference sequence). The CDR3 is 13 residues long. V was shortened by 3 bases and J by 4 bases, with 10 bases between the two germline ends. CDR3 residues: CAWRTGVKNIQYF. In DNA, the CDR3 is TGTGCCTGGAGGACGGGGGTTAAAAACATTCAGTACTTC.

The chain is built from TRBV30 and TRBJ2-5; D remains ambiguous. CDR3 length: 14 residues. The germline V gene encodes CDR1 GTSNPN and CDR2 SVGIG (reference sequence). The V gene lost 0 bases and the J gene lost 1 base, with 9 bases spanning the gap. The CDR3 nucleotides are TGTGCCTGGAGTGTAATCCCCGGCCAAGAGACCCAGTACTTC. Protein sequence: CAWSVIPGQETQYF.

This chain connects TRBV7-2 to TRBJ2-4, with D perhaps assigned TRBD1 or TRBD2 (5 bases each). Germline CDR1 and CDR2: SGHTA and FQGNSA. The CDR3 totals 16 residues. V gave up 5 bases and J gave up 7 bases, with 21 bases separating them. The CDR3 nucleotides are TGTGCCAGCAGCAAAAGGGACGGTCGAGGGTACAACATTCAGTACTTC. It codes for CASSKRDGRGYNIQYF.

The chain combines TRBV5-6 with TRBJ1-1, with 9 bases matching TRBD1. Germline lookup yields CDR1 SGHDT and CDR2 YYEEEE. CDR3 length: 15 amino acids. J was trimmed by 0 bases and V by 4 bases; bases with no gene match: 4. The CDR3 sequence is CASSPDRGMNTEAFF. CDR3 bases: TGTGCCAGCAGCCCCGACAGGGGGATGAACACTGAAGCTTTCTTT.

This clone was picked up a small number of times. The chain carries TRBV10-3 and TRBJ2-2, with 7 bases fitting TRBD1. Germline V gene lookup returns CDR1 ENHRY and CDR2 SYGVKD. Losses at the gene ends were 3 bases for V and 6 bases for J; bases not matched to a gene: 1. The CDR3 is 13 amino acids. CDR3 in amino acids: CAISEGQAGELFF. The CDR3 region has the DNA TGTGCCATCAGTGAAGGACAGGCCGGGGAGCTGTTTTTT.

Concerning this clone itself: The same CDR3 arises from other DNA sequences in this sample as well. The chain is built from TRBV29-1 and TRBJ2-7; D not resolved. The germline gives CDR1 SQVTM, CDR2 ANQGSEA. This CDR3 spans 12 amino acids. Trimming removed 6 bases from V and 0 bases from J, with 9 bases in between. The CDR3 DNA sequence: TGCAGCGTATCGGACGGCTCCTACGAGCAGTACTTC. This gives the protein CSVSDGSYEQYF.

Worth noting for this clone: The identical CDR3 is also encoded by other nucleotide sequences in the sample. This chain joins TRBV30 and TRBJ1-1, with D unclear. With 2 bases removed from V and 1 base from J, the gap between germline ends came to 2 bases. Germline CDR1 GTSNPN, CDR2 SVGIG (reference sequence). The CDR3 loop spans 11 amino acids. For the CDR3, the DNA is TGTGCCTGGAGTTGGAACACTGAAGCTTTCTTT. Protein sequence: CAWSWNTEAFF.

Remarks on this clone: Other DNA variants within this sample encode the same CDR3. The chain has TRBV18 and TRBJ1-6; D ambiguous. This CDR3 spans 16 amino acids. Trimming left V 2 bases short and J 0 bases short, with 8 bases between. CDR1 KGHSH and CDR2 LQKENI come from the germline V gene. The CDR3 coding sequence is TGTGCCAGCTCACCAAGAGAGAGCTCCTATAATTCACCCCTCCACTTT. It is translated as CASSPRESSYNSPLHF.

The DNA of the CDR3 is TGTGCCTGGAGTGGGGGACTATCATACCAAGAGACCCAGTACTTC. The encoded protein is CAWSGGLSYQETQYF. V is TRBV30 and J is TRBJ2-5; 7 bases are a match to TRBD2. V lost 1 base and J lost 0; bases outside the gene matches: 5. The CDR3 is 15 residues long. Germline CDR1 is GTSNPN and CDR2 is SVGIG (reference sequence).

The chain joins TRBV11-2 to TRBJ1-6, with a tentative D call TRBD1 (5 bases). The CDR3 spans 13 residues. V dropped 1 base and J dropped 9 bases, with 7 bases sitting between them. Germline loops: CDR1 SGHAT, CDR2 FQNNGV. CDR3 sequence: CASSLGGGSPLHF. Here the CDR3 DNA reads TGTGCCAGCAGCTTAGGGGGGGGTTCACCCCTCCACTTT.

The rearrangement joins TRBV9 to TRBJ1-6, with D tentatively TRBD1 (6 bases). Germline lookup yields CDR1 SGDLS and CDR2 YYNGEE. This CDR3 region has 16 residues. Trimming shortened V by 0 bases and J by 9 bases, and 16 bases separated the two germline ends. The CDR3 sequence: CASSVDGKQGSSPLHF. The CDR3 coding sequence is TGTGCCAGCAGCGTAGACGGTAAACAGGGAAGTTCACCCCTCCACTTT.

The genes are TRBV4-1 and TRBJ2-7, with 8 nucleotides matching TRBD1. CDR3 length equals 14 residues. Germline CDR1 reads MGHRA; CDR2 reads YSYEKL. Trimming took 5 bases from V and 3 from J; bases not matched to a gene: 6. The CDR3 region is CASSTTGGNYEQYF. The CDR3 nucleotides read TGCGCCAGCAGCACAACAGGGGGGAACTACGAGCAGTACTTC.

This chain's CDR3 is CASSFSGLGETQYF. The CDR3 DNA sequence: TGTGCCAGCAGCTTCTCGGGACTTGGAGAGACCCAGTACTTC. J is TRBJ2-5 and V is TRBV7-8; tentatively, D is TRBD2 (6 bases). Germline assignment: CDR1 SGHVS and CDR2 FQNEAQ. V shed 3 bases and J shed 4 bases, with 12 bases lying between them. This CDR3 has 14 residues. Full variable domain (outside the CDR3, taken from reference TRBV7-8 and TRBJ2-5): GAGVSQSPRYKVAKRGQDVALRCDPISGHVSLFWYQQALGQGPEFLTYFQNEAQLDKSGLPSDRFFAERPEGSVSTLKIQRTQQEDSAVYLCASSFSGLGETQYFGPGTRLLVL.

V and J are TRBV29-1 and TRBJ2-4; the D is unclear. The CDR3 covers 14 residues. The ends were cut back, 2 bases at V and 8 bases at J, with 16 bases in the middle. Germline assignment: CDR1 SQVTM and CDR2 ANQGSEA. CDR3 sequence: CSVEIGPSDYIQYF. Here the CDR3 DNA reads TGCAGCGTTGAAATAGGGCCATCAGATTACATTCAGTACTTC.

V usage is TRBV4-1 and J usage is TRBJ2-5; D is unresolved. CDR3 length equals 14 residues. Germline assignment: CDR1 MGHRA and CDR2 YSYEKL. The V gene lost 1 base and the J gene lost 2 bases, with 8 bases spanning the gap. The CDR3 is CASSQARSQETQYF. CDR3 coding DNA: TGCGCCAGCAGCCAAGCTCGAAGTCAAGAGACCCAGTACTTC.

V gene TRBV23-1 combines with J gene TRBJ2-1, with D perhaps matching TRBD1 (6 bases). TRBV23-1 is treated as an ORF (open reading frame) with a function not yet certain. Trimming removed 2 bases at V and 8 bases at J, with 19 bases between. This CDR3 region has 16 residues. CDR3 residues: CASSQPETGTYDEQFF. As DNA, the CDR3 is TGCGCCAGCAGTCAACCCGAAACAGGGACGTACGATGAGCAGTTCTTC.

The V gene is TRBV7-2, the J gene TRBJ2-1; 13 bases are shared with TRBD2. The trim removed 5 bases at V and 0 bases at J, leaving 10 bases unmatched. There are 19 residues in the CDR3. Germline V gene sequence: CDR1 SGHTA, CDR2 FQGNSA. CDR3 nucleotide sequence: TGTGCCAGCAGCCCAAGGACTAGCGGGGGTATGTCCTCCTACAATGAGCAGTTCTTC. Translating gives CASSPRTSGGMSSYNEQFF. Full variable domain (missing parts from reference TRBV7-2 and TRBJ2-1): GAGVSQSPSNKVTEKGKDVELRCDPISGHTALYWYRQSLGQGLEFLIYFQGNSAPDKSGLPSDRFSAERTGGSVSTLTIQRTQQEDSAVYLCASSPRTSGGMSSYNEQFFGPGTRLTVL.